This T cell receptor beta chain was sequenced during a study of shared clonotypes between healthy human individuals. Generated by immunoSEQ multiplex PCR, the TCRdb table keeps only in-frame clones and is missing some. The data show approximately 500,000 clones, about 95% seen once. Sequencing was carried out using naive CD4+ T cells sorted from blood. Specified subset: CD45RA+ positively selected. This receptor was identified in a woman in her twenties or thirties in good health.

The CDR3 loop is CASSVGIGQAQETQYF. CDR3 DNA: TGTGCCAGCAGCGTAGGGATCGGACAGGCCCAAGAGACCCAGTACTTC. This rearrangement joins TRBV9 to TRBJ2-5, with 7 bases fitting TRBD1. The trim removed 0 bases at V and 1 base at J, leaving 6 bases unmatched. Germline loops: CDR1 SGDLS, CDR2 YYNGEE. The CDR3 consists of 16 residues.